What follows describes a single T cell receptor beta chain. Its cognate antigen has yet to be identified. Per-base quality was not reported, and no clone a single base away is much larger than it. The immunoSEQ Assay, a bias-controlled multiplex PCR, was used to amplify TCRbeta CDR3 regions from genomic DNA. The paper's processing steps were these. Nucleated cell counts per sample were estimated from amplification of reference gene primers within the assay. To quantify the absolute abundance of each unique TCRbeta CDR3 rearrangement, sequence reads were collapsed and filtered. For each sample, productive Simpson clonality was calculated as the square root of Simpson's diversity index across productive rearrangements. The table comes from immuneACCESS by way of TCRdb, which keeps in-frame sequences with V and J called. Part of the clones is missing from these tables; in studies checked, under half for an unresolved V gene and the rest for unknown reasons. D and trimming were read from the DNA, whereas the V and J calls and clone size are those reported in that table. This sample is represented by approximately 290,000 clones; around 85% of them were singletons. About 0.9% of the sample is held by the ten biggest clonotypes.

These data come from a study of blood T cell repertoires in COVID-19 (TCRdb year 2020). About the study as a whole: The collaborator samples originated in the United States, Italy and Spain and spanned the acute and convalescent phases of COVID-19. The prospective study material was composed of cDNA or gDNA derived from T cells, B-cell-depleted T cells, or PBMCs. Deeply sampled blood TCRbeta repertoires from subjects exposed to, actively infected with, or recovered from COVID-19 were included in the dataset. The repertoires were made available in a free public database intended to serve as a resource for research on the immune response to SARS-CoV-2. The samples were drawn from the first 160 participants of the ongoing ImmuneRACE study and from over a thousand subjects provided by 6 global collaborators. Nearly every sample came with metadata listing a de-identified subject ID, COVID-19 status, age in years and sex. Where HLA class I and class II types were available, the types were taken from metadata supplied by the sample provider, not from assay-based typing. General findings and caveats noted by the study authors: Clinical and demographic metadata were provided uncurated, with the amount varying by source and participant.

In Seattle, one collaborating source enrolled patients while the infection was active and tracked those patients longitudinally over the course of disease. The collaborating institutions used their own protocols to collect whole blood in K2EDTA tubes. For TCRbeta analysis, collaborators shipped samples as frozen whole blood, isolated PBMCs, or DNA extracted from either of those sample types. The sequencing sample was made of peripheral blood. The clonotype was recovered from a human donor with COVID-19, enrolled during active disease. The donor label of this sample is uncertain.

CDR3 region: CASSGQGNYGYTF. The DNA sequence is given as TGTGCCAGCTCAGGACAGGGGAACTATGGCTACACCTTC. The chain is assembled from TRBV28 and TRBJ1-2, and 9 bases in between align with TRBD1. Trimmed from V: 8 bases; trimmed from J: 2 bases; junction bases lacking a gene match: 3. From a lookup of the germline V gene, CDR1 and CDR2 are MDHEN and SYDVKM. The CDR3 has 13 amino acids, counting the end cysteine and phenylalanine. Kept here is only the CDR3 DNA, which spans 39 bases and is read in frame from base 1.